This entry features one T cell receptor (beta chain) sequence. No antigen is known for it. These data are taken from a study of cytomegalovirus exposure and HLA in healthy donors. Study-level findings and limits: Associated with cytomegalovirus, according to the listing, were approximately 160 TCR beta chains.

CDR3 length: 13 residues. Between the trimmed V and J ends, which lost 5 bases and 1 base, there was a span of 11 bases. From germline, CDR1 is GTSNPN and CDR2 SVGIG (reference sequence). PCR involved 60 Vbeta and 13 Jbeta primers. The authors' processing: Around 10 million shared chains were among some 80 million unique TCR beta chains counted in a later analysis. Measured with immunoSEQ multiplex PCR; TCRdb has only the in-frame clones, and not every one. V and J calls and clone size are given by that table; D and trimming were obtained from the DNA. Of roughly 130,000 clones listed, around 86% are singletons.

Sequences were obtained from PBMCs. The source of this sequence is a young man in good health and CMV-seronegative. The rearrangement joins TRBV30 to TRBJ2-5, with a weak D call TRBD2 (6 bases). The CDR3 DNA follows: TGTGCCTGGGAGCGGGCTATCCAAGAGACCCAGTACTTC. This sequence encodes CAWERAIQETQYF.